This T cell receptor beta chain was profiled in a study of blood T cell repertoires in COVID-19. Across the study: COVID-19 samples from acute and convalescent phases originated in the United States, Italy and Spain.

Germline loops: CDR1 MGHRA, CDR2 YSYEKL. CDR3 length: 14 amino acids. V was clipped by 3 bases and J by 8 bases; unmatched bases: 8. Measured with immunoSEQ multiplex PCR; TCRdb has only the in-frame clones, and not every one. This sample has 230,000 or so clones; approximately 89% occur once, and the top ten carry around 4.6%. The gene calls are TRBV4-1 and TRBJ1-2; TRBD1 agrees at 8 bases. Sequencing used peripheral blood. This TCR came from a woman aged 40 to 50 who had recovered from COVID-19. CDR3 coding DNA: TGCGCCAGCAGCCATGACCAGGGGGCGCGAGGCTACACCTTC. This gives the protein CASSHDQGARGYTF.